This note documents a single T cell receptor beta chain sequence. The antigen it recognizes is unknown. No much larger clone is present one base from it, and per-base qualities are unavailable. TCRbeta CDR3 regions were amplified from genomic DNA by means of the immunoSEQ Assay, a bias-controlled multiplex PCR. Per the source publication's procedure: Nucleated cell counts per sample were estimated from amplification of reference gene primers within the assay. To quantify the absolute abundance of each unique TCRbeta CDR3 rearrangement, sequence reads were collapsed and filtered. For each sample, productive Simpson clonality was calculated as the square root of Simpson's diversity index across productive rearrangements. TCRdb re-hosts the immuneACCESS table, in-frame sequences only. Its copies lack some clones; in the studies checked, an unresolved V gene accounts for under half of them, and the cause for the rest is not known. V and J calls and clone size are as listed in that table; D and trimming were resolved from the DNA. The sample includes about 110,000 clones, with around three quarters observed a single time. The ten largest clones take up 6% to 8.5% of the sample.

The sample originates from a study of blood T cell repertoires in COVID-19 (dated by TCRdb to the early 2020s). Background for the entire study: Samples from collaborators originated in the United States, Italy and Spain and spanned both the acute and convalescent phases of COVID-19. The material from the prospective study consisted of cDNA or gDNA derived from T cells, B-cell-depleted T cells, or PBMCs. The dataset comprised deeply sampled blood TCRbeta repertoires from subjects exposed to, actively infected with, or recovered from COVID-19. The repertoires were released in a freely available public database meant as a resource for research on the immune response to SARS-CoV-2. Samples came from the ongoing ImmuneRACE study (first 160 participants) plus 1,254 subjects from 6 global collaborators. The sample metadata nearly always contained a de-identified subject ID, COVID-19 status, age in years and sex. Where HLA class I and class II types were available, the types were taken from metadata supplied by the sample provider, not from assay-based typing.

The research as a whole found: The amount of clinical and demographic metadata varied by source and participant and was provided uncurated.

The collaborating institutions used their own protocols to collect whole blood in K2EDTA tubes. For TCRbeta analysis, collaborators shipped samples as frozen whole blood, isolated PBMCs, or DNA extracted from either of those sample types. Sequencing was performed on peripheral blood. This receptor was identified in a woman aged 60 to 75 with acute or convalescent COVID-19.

The base sequence is TGTGCCAGCTCACCACTGAAGCGGACTGAAGCTTTCTTT. This translates into CASSPLKRTEAFF. This receptor chain uses TRBV18 and TRBJ1-1; no D gene call is confident. Trimming at the junction amounts to 1 base on V and 5 bases on J, and the germline ends lie 8 bases apart. CDR1 and CDR2 (KGHSH, LQKENI) derive from the germline V gene. Counted from cysteine to phenylalanine, this CDR3 has 13 amino acids. The only DNA kept is the CDR3, 39 bases in frame from the first base. With the rest looked up from the reference TRBV18 and TRBJ1-1 genes rather than sequenced, the full variable domain is NAGVMQNPRHLVRRRGQEARLRCSPMKGHSHVYWYRQLPEEGLKFMVYLQKENIIDESGMPKERFSAEFPKEGPSILRIQQVVRGDSAAYFCASSPLKRTEAFFGQGTRLTVV.